Listed below are T cell receptor beta chains from one sample, sequenced in a study of T-cell memory formation after mild COVID-19. Each CDR3 protein gets one entry after TCRdb re-called the 5' RACE reads with MiXCR. The table records 530,000 or so distinct CDR3 sequences, 17% of them present only once. Sequencing was done on a sample of PBMCs or a T cell subset sorted from them (not recorded which). The source is an adult woman who had mild COVID-19 (a few samples of this study predate the infection). Cell type and time point are not known. Both conserved end residues are part of each CDR3. The order of the fields is V gene, D gene, J gene, clone size, CDR3 protein. The D gene is left open where the match is weak. Not all rows give a size; the values are once, few, many and, for expanded clones, a class.

v_gene: TRBV12-3/TRBV12-4; d_gene: -; j_gene: TRBJ2-7; abundance: -; CDR3aa: CASSWGDEQYF
v_gene: TRBV20-1; d_gene: -; j_gene: TRBJ2-4; abundance: -; CDR3aa: CSARDGLGGKNIQYF
v_gene: TRBV7-9; d_gene: -; j_gene: TRBJ1-1; abundance: few; CDR3aa: CASSLSMGATEAFF
v_gene: TRBV12-3/TRBV12-4; d_gene: TRBD1; j_gene: TRBJ2-5; abundance: many; CDR3aa: CASSLAQGAWETQYF
v_gene: TRBV7-9; d_gene: -; j_gene: TRBJ2-5; abundance: -; CDR3aa: CASSESKAVRGRETQYF
v_gene: TRBV12-3/TRBV12-4; d_gene: -; j_gene: TRBJ1-2; abundance: -; CDR3aa: CASSLRGSPTF
v_gene: TRBV11-1; d_gene: -; j_gene: TRBJ2-5; abundance: few; CDR3aa: CASRRKEGSKETQYF
v_gene: TRBV7-3; d_gene: TRBD2; j_gene: TRBJ2-1; abundance: few; CDR3aa: CASSPIWVAGGLGDEQFF
v_gene: TRBV27; d_gene: -; j_gene: TRBJ2-5; abundance: -; CDR3aa: CASSTQGLWMYF
v_gene: TRBV3-1; d_gene: TRBD1; j_gene: TRBJ1-5; abundance: -; CDR3aa: CASSQDGTGGAPQHF
v_gene: TRBV29-1; d_gene: -; j_gene: TRBJ2-1; abundance: -; CDR3aa: CSVDEPYHNEQFF
v_gene: TRBV30; d_gene: -; j_gene: TRBJ2-1; abundance: few; CDR3aa: CAWRLPGGNEQFF